Each of the 7 T cell receptor beta chains below was sequenced from the same sample in a study of EBV T-cell therapy then PD-1 blockade in nasopharyngeal carcinoma. Libraries were prepared by immunoSEQ multiplex PCR; TCRdb keeps only in-frame clonotypes and omits some of them. The top ten clones hold approximately 29% of a sample with more than 15,000 clones, over 80% of them seen once. The treatment denotes: AdE1-LMPpoly-expanded autologous EBV-specific T-cell therapy followed by anti-PD-1 nivolumab. No antigens are known for them. The sequenced sample was CD8+ T cells from blood, obtained at day 0 from a patient whose treatment included autologous EBV-specific T cells and nivolumab. These receptors came from a man aged 40-55 years with nasopharyngeal carcinoma.

This chain joins TRBV29-1 and TRBJ1-2; possibly TRBD1 for D (6 bases). CDR1 and CDR2 from the germline V gene are SQVTM and ANQGSEA. Trimming stripped 0 bases from V and 6 bases from J, with 17 bases between. The CDR3 runs 15 residues. CDR3 in DNA: TGCAGCGTTGAAGACTCTTCAGTCGGGGGCGATGGCTACACCTTC. As protein: CSVEDSSVGGDGYTF. The full variable domain, its missing parts supplied by reference TRBV29-1 and TRBJ1-2, is SAVISQKPSRDICQRGTSLTIQCQVDSQVTMMFWYRQQPGQSLTLIATANQGSEATYESGFVIDKFPISRPNLTFSTLTVSNMSPEDSSIYLCSVEDSSVGGDGYTFGSGTRLTVV.

The gene calls are TRBV27 and TRBJ2-7; 8 positions match TRBD2. The CDR3 covers 14 residues. The germline V gene has CDR1 MNHEY and CDR2 SMNVEV (reference sequence). The V gene end was trimmed by 6 bases and the J gene end by 3 bases; junction bases not matched to a gene: 7. The chain's CDR3 is CASSAGGGIYEQYF. CDR3 nucleotide sequence: TGTGCCAGCAGCGCGGGGGGTGGGATCTACGAGCAGTACTTC.

The rearrangement uses TRBV4-1 and TRBJ2-1, with a possible D match to TRBD2 (6 bases). CDR1 and CDR2 (germline): MGHRA, YSYEKL. Trimming left V 4 bases short and J 6 bases short, with 13 bases between. The CDR3 consists of 14 residues. This CDR3 is CASSPRWRGNEQFF. Here the CDR3 DNA reads TGCGCCAGCAGCCCCAGGTGGCGGGGCAATGAGCAGTTCTTC.

This clone was picked up one time. This rearrangement joins TRBV6-2 or TRBV6-3 to TRBJ2-5; D may be TRBD1 or TRBD2 (5 bases each). V was clipped by 6 bases and J by 5 bases, with 16 bases between them. This CDR3 is 14 amino acids long. Germline V gene sequence: CDR1 MNHEY, CDR2 SVGEGT. CDR3 amino acids: CASSHGTGWETQYF. The CDR3 nucleotides are TGTGCCAGCAGCCACGGGACGGGCTGGGAGACCCAGTACTTC.

This chain links TRBV27 with TRBJ1-2, with 8 bases aligning to TRBD1. The V and J ends lost 6 bases and 7 bases, in that order; junction bases with no gene match: 13. The CDR3 extends over 15 amino acids. The germline V gene has CDR1 MNHEY and CDR2 SMNVEV (reference sequence). This CDR3 reads CASRGRGRNEGGYTF. CDR3 DNA sequence: TGTGCCAGCAGGGGCAGGGGGCGCAATGAAGGTGGCTACACCTTC.

This clone appeared a single time. One end of the junction varies from germline; a read error may be responsible. Other DNA sequences in this specimen translate into the identical CDR3. The V and J genes are TRBV5-5 and TRBJ2-1, with D possibly called TRBD1 or TRBD2 (5 bases each). Germline V gene data show CDR1 as SGHKS and CDR2 as YYEKEE (reference sequence). This CDR3 has 15 amino acids. CDR3 protein: CASSLGPGRNNEQFF. The CDR3 bases are TGCGCCAGCAGCTTGGGTCCGGGACGGAACAATGAGCAGTTCTTC.

Only one count was recorded for this clone. CDR3 nucleotide sequence: TGTGCCAGCAGCGTTTTGGACGGCACCTACGAGCAGTACTTC. This codes for CASSVLDGTYEQYF. This sequence joins TRBV9 and TRBJ2-7; D not certain. Germline CDR1 SGDLS, CDR2 YYNGEE. The length of the CDR3 is 14 residues. Trimming stripped 2 bases from V and 2 bases from J, with 11 bases between.